Here is one TCR beta chain with its context. The antigen is not known. The record originates from a study of graft-versus-host responses after intestinal transplantation. On the study more broadly: All recipients got anti-thymocyte globulin induction, then tacrolimus and steroids for about 3 years. Study-level findings and limits: GvH clones turned up in recipient marrow; some had shown up first in ileum or blood. Declines in HvG clones occurring early post-transplant were associated with peak circulating GvH clone levels.

Method: immunoSEQ multiplex PCR; TCRdb's copy keeps in-frame clones and lacks some. Of roughly 56,000 clones listed, about 90% are singletons. V lost 2 bases, J lost 2 bases, and 14 bases lay in between. CDR1 and CDR2 from the germline V gene are SGHNT and YYREEE (reference sequence). The CDR3 is made up of 16 amino acids. The receptor's source is a human patient who received an intestinal transplant, so some T cells may come from the graft donor. The source material was PBMCs, sampled roughly 120 days after intestinal transplantation. The V and J genes are TRBV5-4 and TRBJ2-1, with D perhaps TRBD2 (7 bases). In DNA, the CDR3 is TGTGCCAGCAGCTTTTATCTCGGGGGGCCCTACAATGAGCAGTTCTTC. Amino acids: CASSFYLGGPYNEQFF.